The clone carrying this TCR beta chain was counted between two and nine times. Its matching antigen is unknown. The PCR used 60 Vbeta and 13 Jbeta primers. The assay was immunoSEQ multiplex PCR, and TCRdb's table has in-frame clones only and misses some. Of fewer than 100,000 clones listed, around three quarters are singletons. The data derive from a study of cytomegalovirus exposure and HLA in healthy donors. Notes on the study in general: Listed as cytomegalovirus-associated were roughly 180 TCR beta chains. In a later analysis, the majority of CMV-associated beta chains seemingly showed HLA restriction. Later on, an analysis tied 15,000 or so TCR beta sequences to HLA alleles at 0.05 false discovery rate.

The CDR3 is 16 residues long. V gave up 3 bases and J gave up 1 base; unmatched junction bases: 5. Germline CDR1 MRHNA, CDR2 SNTAGT. The genes are TRBV6-4 and TRBJ2-3; 9 nucleotides align to TRBD2. The clonotype comes from a middle-aged man in good health and CMV-seronegative. Sequencing input: PBMCs. The CDR3 region has the DNA TGTGCCAGCAGTGAAATAGCTAGCGGGGGCACAGATACGCAGTATTTT. It codes for CASSEIASGGTDTQYF.